These T cell receptor beta chains were read from a single sample in a study of OX40 agonist ivuxolimab in advanced cancers. Clones were read by immunoSEQ multiplex PCR, and TCRdb kept only the in-frame ones, dropping some. The sample holds approximately 73,000 clones, 86% seen once. Source: CD4+ or CD8+ T cells sorted from blood, taken in a trial of the OX40 agonist ivuxolimab. These receptors all stem from an adult with an advanced solid tumor such as melanoma, head and neck, liver or kidney cancer. Both conserved end residues are part of each CDR3. A D gene is named only where the DNA matches it firmly.

d_call: NA; j_call: TRBJ2-6; cdr3_length: 14; v_call: TRBV5-4; cdr3_aa: CASSSPTGANVLTF
d_call: NA; j_call: TRBJ2-2; cdr3_length: 14; v_call: TRBV7-7; cdr3_aa: CASSPRQRTGELFF
d_call: TRBD1; j_call: TRBJ2-7; cdr3_length: 13; v_call: TRBV6-5; cdr3_aa: CASRKTGAYEQYF
d_call: NA; j_call: TRBJ2-7; cdr3_length: 14; v_call: TRBV9; cdr3_aa: CASSDTGLSYEQYF
d_call: TRBD1; j_call: TRBJ2-7; cdr3_length: 14; v_call: TRBV5-6; cdr3_aa: CASSRRTGTYEQYF
d_call: NA; j_call: TRBJ1-1; cdr3_length: 15; v_call: TRBV5-4; cdr3_aa: CASSFGGAIGTEAFF
d_call: NA; j_call: TRBJ1-5; cdr3_length: 15; v_call: TRBV30; cdr3_aa: CAWSAGGRSNQPQHF
d_call: NA; j_call: TRBJ2-5; cdr3_length: 16; v_call: TRBV5-1; cdr3_aa: CASRLEPGAFGETQYF
d_call: TRBD1; j_call: TRBJ1-2; cdr3_length: 14; v_call: TRBV30; cdr3_aa: CAWSISGTAYGYTF
d_call: TRBD1; j_call: TRBJ2-5; cdr3_length: 14; v_call: TRBV7-9; cdr3_aa: CASSKDRGPETQYF
d_call: NA; j_call: TRBJ2-1; cdr3_length: 15; v_call: TRBV7-2; cdr3_aa: CASRGFAGAVNEQFF
d_call: NA; j_call: TRBJ2-3; cdr3_length: 15; v_call: TRBV7-2; cdr3_aa: CASSLTSGSTDTQYF
d_call: TRBD2; j_call: TRBJ2-3; cdr3_length: 16; v_call: TRBV6-4; cdr3_aa: CASIADERGYTDTQYF
d_call: TRBD1; j_call: TRBJ1-4; cdr3_length: 16; v_call: TRBV18; cdr3_aa: CASSVPGQGTNEKLFF
d_call: TRBD1; j_call: TRBJ2-5; cdr3_length: 16; v_call: TRBV13; cdr3_aa: CASSLDGWTGQETQYF
d_call: TRBD1; j_call: TRBJ1-5; cdr3_length: 15; v_call: TRBV19; cdr3_aa: CASSPQGESNQPQHF
d_call: TRBD1; j_call: TRBJ1-2; cdr3_length: 13; v_call: TRBV7-3; cdr3_aa: CASSFGQGYGYTF
d_call: TRBD1; j_call: TRBJ2-2; cdr3_length: 16; v_call: TRBV2; cdr3_aa: CASSTAWTGLTGELFF
d_call: NA; j_call: TRBJ2-6; cdr3_length: 18; v_call: TRBV27; cdr3_aa: CASSRMGQVGGRANVLTF
d_call: NA; j_call: TRBJ2-1; cdr3_length: 14; v_call: TRBV5-1; cdr3_aa: CASSFSGQANEQFF
d_call: NA; j_call: TRBJ2-4; cdr3_length: 15; v_call: TRBV19; cdr3_aa: CASTPGGTGRNIQYF
d_call: NA; j_call: TRBJ2-7; cdr3_length: 15; v_call: TRBV19; cdr3_aa: CASSISAAGAYEQYF
d_call: NA; j_call: TRBJ1-6; cdr3_length: 13; v_call: TRBV5-1; cdr3_aa: CASSFGVNSPLHF
d_call: NA; j_call: TRBJ2-7; cdr3_length: 14; v_call: TRBV5-6; cdr3_aa: CASSRTSTYYEQYF
d_call: NA; j_call: TRBJ1-3; cdr3_length: 16; v_call: TRBV29-1; cdr3_aa: CSVEVTAGGSGNTIYF
d_call: NA; j_call: TRBJ1-1; cdr3_length: 14; v_call: TRBV7-3; cdr3_aa: CASSLDAGDTEAFF
d_call: TRBD1; j_call: TRBJ1-2; cdr3_length: 13; v_call: TRBV9; cdr3_aa: CASSVGQGDGYTF
d_call: NA; j_call: TRBJ1-1; cdr3_length: 15; v_call: TRBV2; cdr3_aa: CASREDSPMNTEAFF
d_call: NA; j_call: TRBJ1-5; cdr3_length: 15; v_call: TRBV10-3; cdr3_aa: CAIGRARDSNQPQHF
d_call: TRBD1; j_call: TRBJ2-1; cdr3_length: 16; v_call: TRBV29-1; cdr3_aa: CSVEDSGTGVWNEQFF
d_call: TRBD2; j_call: TRBJ2-7; cdr3_length: 16; v_call: TRBV10-3; cdr3_aa: CATHGGGGASSYEQYF
d_call: NA; j_call: TRBJ1-2; cdr3_length: 14; v_call: TRBV29-1; cdr3_aa: CSVASGLEGGGYTF
d_call: NA; j_call: TRBJ2-6; cdr3_length: 17; v_call: TRBV5-4; cdr3_aa: CASSPTLDRAGANVLTF
d_call: NA; j_call: TRBJ2-1; cdr3_length: 13; v_call: TRBV7-3; cdr3_aa: CASSLRKDNEQFF
d_call: TRBD1; j_call: TRBJ1-1; cdr3_length: 14; v_call: TRBV10-3; cdr3_aa: CAISQTGGSTEAFF
d_call: NA; j_call: TRBJ1-3; cdr3_length: 16; v_call: TRBV18; cdr3_aa: CASSPPTGDSGNTIYF
d_call: NA; j_call: TRBJ2-1; cdr3_length: 11; v_call: TRBV2; cdr3_aa: CASRINNEQFF
d_call: TRBD1; j_call: TRBJ2-2; cdr3_length: 16; v_call: TRBV5-4; cdr3_aa: CASSPGQGRNTGELFF
d_call: NA; j_call: TRBJ1-2; cdr3_length: 13; v_call: TRBV7-2; cdr3_aa: CASSQSSSYGYTF
d_call: NA; j_call: TRBJ1-1; cdr3_length: 13; v_call: TRBV10-3; cdr3_aa: CAISESGETEAFF
d_call: TRBD2; j_call: TRBJ2-7; cdr3_length: 12; v_call: TRBV2; cdr3_aa: CASGGLANEQYF
d_call: NA; j_call: TRBJ1-1; cdr3_length: 14; v_call: TRBV7-3; cdr3_aa: CASSLAAPNTEAFF
d_call: NA; j_call: TRBJ1-5; cdr3_length: 14; v_call: TRBV19; cdr3_aa: CASSRGRAAQPQHF
d_call: NA; j_call: TRBJ1-5; cdr3_length: 12; v_call: TRBV28; cdr3_aa: CASSLLNQPQHF
d_call: NA; j_call: TRBJ1-6; cdr3_length: 15; v_call: TRBV11-2; cdr3_aa: CASSLEGLNNSPLHF
d_call: NA; j_call: TRBJ1-6; cdr3_length: 15; v_call: TRBV7-2; cdr3_aa: CASSSLADANSPLHF
d_call: NA; j_call: TRBJ1-4; cdr3_length: 14; v_call: TRBV19; cdr3_aa: CASSPGAQNEKLFF